A selection of T cell receptor beta chains follows, all from one sample in a study of shared clonotypes between healthy human individuals. Data came from immunoSEQ multiplex PCR; TCRdb stores just in-frame clones and leaves some out. The data show 1.6 million or so clones, with 96% seen just once and 1.2% held by the top ten. Sequenced material: naive CD4+ T cells sorted from blood. Receptors were obtained from a man younger than 40 in good health. Each CDR3 is given with its conserved first and last residue. Fields, in order: clone size, V gene, D gene, J gene, CDR3 DNA, CDR3 protein. The D gene is left open where the match is weak. Some rows mark clone size as missing; the rest say once, few, many or name a class of expanded clone.

clone_size: once; v_call: TRBV25-1; d_call: TRBD1; j_call: TRBJ2-6; cdr3_nt: TGTGCCAGCAGTGAACACAGGGGTAGCGGGGCCAACGTCCTGACTTTC; cdr3_aa: CASSEHRGSGANVLTF
clone_size: .; v_call: TRBV18; d_call: .; j_call: TRBJ2-7; cdr3_nt: TGTGCCAGCCCACCAGGGATTACGGGAGCGGGCTACGAGCAGTACTTC; cdr3_aa: CASPPGITGAGYEQYF
clone_size: .; v_call: TRBV6-5; d_call: .; j_call: TRBJ1-5; cdr3_nt: TGTGCCAGCAGTTTTGACAAACGGTTTCGCAATCAGCCCCAGCATTTT; cdr3_aa: CASSFDKRFRNQPQHF
clone_size: .; v_call: TRBV5-8; d_call: .; j_call: TRBJ2-2; cdr3_nt: TGTGCCAGCAGCTTGGGTCAGATCACCGGGGAGCTGTTTTTT; cdr3_aa: CASSLGQITGELFF
clone_size: .; v_call: TRBV5-1; d_call: .; j_call: TRBJ2-3; cdr3_nt: TGCGCCAGCAGCTTGGACGGCATATTTACAGATACGCAGTATTTT; cdr3_aa: CASSLDGIFTDTQYF
clone_size: .; v_call: TRBV9; d_call: .; j_call: TRBJ1-2; cdr3_nt: TGTGCCAGCAGCGTTCAGGGGACTAACTATGGCTACACCTTC; cdr3_aa: CASSVQGTNYGYTF
clone_size: .; v_call: TRBV11-3; d_call: TRBD1; j_call: TRBJ2-2; cdr3_nt: TGTGCCAGCAGCTTGCGGACAGGGACCGGGGAGCTGTTTTTT; cdr3_aa: CASSLRTGTGELFF
clone_size: once; v_call: TRBV19; d_call: TRBD2; j_call: TRBJ2-1; cdr3_nt: TGTGCCAGTAGTACAACTAGCGCCCACTACAATGAGCAGTTCTTC; cdr3_aa: CASSTTSAHYNEQFF
clone_size: .; v_call: TRBV5-1; d_call: TRBD1; j_call: TRBJ1-5; cdr3_nt: TGCGCCAGCAGCACCGGGACAGGCAATCAGCCCCAGCATTTT; cdr3_aa: CASSTGTGNQPQHF
clone_size: once; v_call: TRBV28; d_call: .; j_call: TRBJ2-7; cdr3_nt: TGTGCCACATACGGCGGGACGTACGAGCAGTACTTC; cdr3_aa: CATYGGTYEQYF
clone_size: .; v_call: TRBV18; d_call: .; j_call: TRBJ2-1; cdr3_nt: TGTGCCAGCGCGACACTTAATGAGCAGTTCTTC; cdr3_aa: CASATLNEQFF
clone_size: .; v_call: TRBV5-1; d_call: .; j_call: TRBJ2-2; cdr3_nt: TGCGCCAGCAGCTTGGGACAGGCATCTTCCGGGGAGCTGTTTTTT; cdr3_aa: CASSLGQASSGELFF
clone_size: .; v_call: TRBV28; d_call: .; j_call: TRBJ1-4; cdr3_nt: TGTGCCAGCAGTACCGGGACGGAGAAAGAAAAACTGTTTTTT; cdr3_aa: CASSTGTEKEKLFF
clone_size: .; v_call: TRBV5-4; d_call: .; j_call: TRBJ1-2; cdr3_nt: TGTGCCAGCAGCCCCCGACAGCCCTCATCCTTAGACTATGGCTACACCTTC; cdr3_aa: CASSPRQPSSLDYGYTF
clone_size: .; v_call: TRBV5-5; d_call: .; j_call: TRBJ1-5; cdr3_nt: TGTGCCAGCAGCGTGAACAGGGTACGCAATCAGCCCCAGCATTTT; cdr3_aa: CASSVNRVRNQPQHF
clone_size: .; v_call: TRBV9; d_call: .; j_call: TRBJ2-1; cdr3_nt: TGTGCCAGCAGCGAAGGAAACTCCTACAATGAGCAGTTCTTC; cdr3_aa: CASSEGNSYNEQFF
clone_size: .; v_call: TRBV19; d_call: TRBD2; j_call: TRBJ2-7; cdr3_nt: TGTGCCAGTTCCCGGGGGGGTAGATCCTACGAGCAGTACTTC; cdr3_aa: CASSRGGRSYEQYF
clone_size: once; v_call: TRBV18; d_call: .; j_call: TRBJ1-1; cdr3_nt: TGTGCCAGCTCACCTAACAGGAACACTGAAGCTTTCTTT; cdr3_aa: CASSPNRNTEAFF
clone_size: .; v_call: TRBV18; d_call: .; j_call: TRBJ2-6; cdr3_nt: TGTGCCAGCTCACAACAGGGTCCTGGGGCCAACGTCCTGACTTTC; cdr3_aa: CASSQQGPGANVLTF
clone_size: .; v_call: TRBV5-4; d_call: .; j_call: TRBJ1-2; cdr3_nt: TGTGCCAGCAGCTTGGTTGGAGGCCTCCCATATGGCTACACCTTC; cdr3_aa: CASSLVGGLPYGYTF
clone_size: .; v_call: TRBV15; d_call: .; j_call: TRBJ2-7; cdr3_nt: TGTGCCACCAGCAGAGTTTCATCCTCCTACGAGCAGTACTTC; cdr3_aa: CATSRVSSSYEQYF
clone_size: .; v_call: TRBV11-3; d_call: TRBD2; j_call: TRBJ2-2; cdr3_nt: TGTGCCAGCAGCGCGCTAGCGGGAGGTCTTCCCGGGGAGCTGTTTTTT; cdr3_aa: CASSALAGGLPGELFF
clone_size: .; v_call: TRBV13; d_call: .; j_call: TRBJ1-1; cdr3_nt: TGTGCCAGCAGCCTCCGGGACACTGAAGCTTTCTTT; cdr3_aa: CASSLRDTEAFF
clone_size: .; v_call: TRBV29-1; d_call: TRBD2; j_call: TRBJ2-1; cdr3_nt: TGCAGCGGAGATACTAGCGGAAGGGCTGAGCAGTTCTTC; cdr3_aa: CSGDTSGRAEQFF
clone_size: .; v_call: TRBV14; d_call: .; j_call: TRBJ1-1; cdr3_nt: TGTGCCAGCAGCCAAGTACTTTCGGGGCAGCGGAACACTGAAGCTTTCTTT; cdr3_aa: CASSQVLSGQRNTEAFF
clone_size: .; v_call: TRBV6-5; d_call: .; j_call: TRBJ2-6; cdr3_nt: TGTGCCAGCAGATTGACAAACTCTGGGGCCAACGTCCTGACTTTC; cdr3_aa: CASRLTNSGANVLTF
clone_size: .; v_call: TRBV29-1; d_call: TRBD2; j_call: TRBJ2-1; cdr3_nt: TGCAGCGTTGTTTCATCTAGCGGGGTCCGCTACAATGAGCAGTTCTTC; cdr3_aa: CSVVSSSGVRYNEQFF
clone_size: once; v_call: TRBV28; d_call: .; j_call: TRBJ1-5; cdr3_nt: TGTGCCAGCATCCCTCCCCCCCTGAGGCCTGAGCAGCCCCAGCATTTT; cdr3_aa: CASIPPPLRPEQPQHF
clone_size: .; v_call: TRBV7-2; d_call: TRBD1; j_call: TRBJ2-1; cdr3_nt: TGTGCCAGCAGCTCAGACCCCGGGACAGTATACAATGAGCAGTTCTTC; cdr3_aa: CASSSDPGTVYNEQFF
clone_size: once; v_call: TRBV5-4; d_call: .; j_call: TRBJ2-3; cdr3_nt: TGTGCCAGCAGGGCCTCACTAGGAACAGATACGCAGTATTTT; cdr3_aa: CASRASLGTDTQYF
clone_size: once; v_call: TRBV5-1; d_call: .; j_call: TRBJ1-1; cdr3_nt: TGCGCCAGCAGCTTGGGTCCCATAGGCAGAGAAGCTTTCTTT; cdr3_aa: CASSLGPIGREAFF
clone_size: once; v_call: TRBV7-2; d_call: .; j_call: TRBJ2-3; cdr3_nt: TGTGCCAGCAGCTTAGACTTGCAGGGAAGGTCAGATACGCAGTATTTT; cdr3_aa: CASSLDLQGRSDTQYF
clone_size: .; v_call: TRBV5-8; d_call: TRBD2; j_call: TRBJ2-7; cdr3_nt: TGTGCCAGCAGCTTGGAACGGACTAGCGGGACCCTTGCTTTAGACGAGCAGTACTTC; cdr3_aa: CASSLERTSGTLALDEQYF
clone_size: .; v_call: TRBV4-3; d_call: .; j_call: TRBJ1-1; cdr3_nt: TGCGCCAGCAGCCCCCTTGGGGGGAACACTGAAGCTTTCTTT; cdr3_aa: CASSPLGGNTEAFF
clone_size: .; v_call: TRBV18; d_call: .; j_call: TRBJ2-5; cdr3_nt: TGTGCCAGCTCACGCGGGGCCTCTCAAGAGACCCAGTACTTC; cdr3_aa: CASSRGASQETQYF
clone_size: .; v_call: TRBV28; d_call: TRBD2; j_call: TRBJ2-1; cdr3_nt: TGTGCCAGCAGACTAGCGGGAGTCTATAATGAGCAGTTCTTC; cdr3_aa: CASRLAGVYNEQFF
clone_size: .; v_call: TRBV5-1; d_call: .; j_call: TRBJ2-6; cdr3_nt: TGCGCCAGCAGCTTGACCAGGGGTGGTGGGGCCAACGTCCTGACTTTC; cdr3_aa: CASSLTRGGGANVLTF
clone_size: .; v_call: TRBV7-2; d_call: .; j_call: TRBJ1-5; cdr3_nt: TGTGCCAGCAGCCCCGCGGCCGGGGGCGATCAGCCCCAGCATTTT; cdr3_aa: CASSPAAGGDQPQHF
clone_size: .; v_call: TRBV6-1; d_call: TRBD2; j_call: TRBJ2-7; cdr3_nt: TGTGCCAGCAGTGAACGTCTAGCGGGAACCTACGAGCAGTACTTC; cdr3_aa: CASSERLAGTYEQYF
clone_size: once; v_call: TRBV7-9; d_call: .; j_call: TRBJ1-5; cdr3_nt: TGTGCCAGCAGCTTTAGGGGAATTACCAATCAGCCCCAGCATTTT; cdr3_aa: CASSFRGITNQPQHF
clone_size: .; v_call: TRBV19; d_call: TRBD1; j_call: TRBJ2-5; cdr3_nt: TGTGCCAGTAGTACCGGGACAGGGGTCCCAGAGACCCAGTACTTC; cdr3_aa: CASSTGTGVPETQYF
clone_size: .; v_call: TRBV19; d_call: .; j_call: TRBJ2-7; cdr3_nt: TGTGCCAGTGCTCTCCCCGGAGGAGCGTACGAGCAGTACTTC; cdr3_aa: CASALPGGAYEQYF
clone_size: .; v_call: TRBV4-1; d_call: TRBD2; j_call: TRBJ2-6; cdr3_nt: TGCGCCAGCAGCTCCTGGACTAGCGGGAGGAGTTCTGGGGCCAACGTCCTGACTTTC; cdr3_aa: CASSSWTSGRSSGANVLTF
clone_size: .; v_call: TRBV14; d_call: TRBD1; j_call: TRBJ2-3; cdr3_nt: TGTGCCAGCAGCCAAAACAGGGGTGGGGATACGCAGTATTTT; cdr3_aa: CASSQNRGGDTQYF
clone_size: .; v_call: TRBV10-1; d_call: .; j_call: TRBJ1-1; cdr3_nt: TGCGCCAGCAGTGATAACAGGGACGCTGAAGCTTTCTTT; cdr3_aa: CASSDNRDAEAFF
clone_size: .; v_call: TRBV28; d_call: TRBD1; j_call: TRBJ1-5; cdr3_nt: TGTGCCAGCACGAAGAGTTATCTGGGGGACAGAAATCAGCCCCAGCATTTT; cdr3_aa: CASTKSYLGDRNQPQHF
clone_size: .; v_call: TRBV6-1; d_call: .; j_call: TRBJ1-1; cdr3_nt: TGTGCCAGCAGGGTCAGGTGGTCTCTGAACACTGAAGCTTTCTTT; cdr3_aa: CASRVRWSLNTEAFF